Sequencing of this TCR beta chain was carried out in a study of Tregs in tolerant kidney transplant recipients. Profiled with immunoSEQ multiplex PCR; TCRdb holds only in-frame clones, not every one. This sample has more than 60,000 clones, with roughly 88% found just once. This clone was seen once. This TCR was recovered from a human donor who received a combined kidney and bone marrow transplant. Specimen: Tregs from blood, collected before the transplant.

The CDR3 loop reads CSVSDSHYGYTF. CDR3 bases: TGCAGCGTTTCGGACAGCCACTATGGCTACACCTTC. V usage is TRBV29-1 and J usage is TRBJ1-2; maybe TRBD1 (6 bases). Germline values: CDR1 SQVTM, CDR2 ANQGSEA. This CDR3 has 12 amino acids. V was cut by 5 bases and J by 3 bases, with 10 bases left in between.